The 4 T cell receptor beta chains in this list originate from one sample, sequenced in a study of T cells in localized non-small cell lung cancer. The protocol was immunoSEQ multiplex PCR, while the TCRdb copy is restricted to in-frame clones and leaves out a portion. The table includes around 25,000 clones, around 86% detected once. The specimen comprised peripheral blood, sampled before any cancer treatment. The receptors come from a male donor older than 55 with stage II squamous cell lung carcinoma.

This chain uses TRBV9 with TRBJ1-1, with a weak D call TRBD1 (6 bases). The V and J ends lost 0 bases and 3 bases respectively, with 12 bases between them. CDR3 size: 15 residues. CDR1 is SGDLS and CDR2 is YYNGEE in the germline V gene. The CDR3 DNA reads as TGTGCCAGCAGCGTAGCTACAGGGAGGGACACTGAAGCTTTCTTT. Protein sequence: CASSVATGRDTEAFF.

The genes are TRBV6-1 and TRBJ1-5, with TRBD1 matching over 7 bases. Losses at the gene ends were 2 bases for V and 6 bases for J; bases not matched to a gene: 7. Per germline, CDR1 MNHNS and CDR2 SASEGT. This CDR3 spans 15 amino acids. The CDR3 spells CASSERGRGSQPQHF. The CDR3 nucleotides read TGTGCCAGCAGTGAACGGGGCAGGGGGTCTCAGCCCCAGCATTTT.

V and J are TRBV2 and TRBJ1-6; D not resolved. The CDR3 runs 14 residues. Germline V CDR1 and CDR2: SNHLY, FYNNEI. Trimming pared 0 bases from V and 7 bases from J, leaving 7 bases between. CDR3 residues: CASSEASVNSPLHF. The CDR3 DNA is TGTGCCAGCAGTGAAGCCAGCGTCAATTCACCCCTCCACTTT.

The chain links TRBV5-1 to TRBJ2-7, with D perhaps matching TRBD1 (5 bases). Per germline, CDR1 SGHRS and CDR2 YFSETQ. With 4 bases removed from V and 3 bases from J, the gap between germline ends came to 11 bases. CDR3 length: 13 residues. In nucleotides, the CDR3 is TGCGCCAGCAGCCCCAGGGTTCTCTACGAGCAGTACTTC. Protein sequence: CASSPRVLYEQYF.